The 15 T cell receptor beta chains given below trace back to one sample, sequenced in a study of shared clonotypes between healthy human individuals. Using immunoSEQ multiplex PCR, the repertoire was profiled, and TCRdb retains in-frame clones only, with some absent. The data hold 550,000 to 700,000 clones, with about 80% observed a single time. Material: memory CD4+ T cells sorted from blood. Regarding subset: CD45RA-negative fraction. The receptors were sampled from a woman aged 25 to 39 in good health.

This clone was seen only once. The CDR3: CASSPGQLGDTIYF. The CDR3 nucleotides are TGTGCCAGCAGCCCGGGACAGCTAGGGGACACCATATATTTT. The rearrangement links TRBV5-4 to TRBJ1-3, with TRBD1 identical over 7 bases. The CDR3 extends over 14 amino acids. V shed 4 bases, J shed 8 bases, and the junction held 9 bases outside the gene matches. Germline values: CDR1 SGHNT, CDR2 YYREEE (reference sequence).

This sequence joins TRBV11-2 and TRBJ2-1, with 13 positions matching TRBD2. Germline V CDR1 and CDR2: SGHAT, FQNNGV. V shed 1 base, J shed 5 bases, and the junction held 8 bases outside the gene matches. The CDR3 is made up of 18 amino acids. Here the CDR3 DNA reads TGTGCCAGCAGCTTAGTATGGACTAGCGGGAGAGGGGACAATGAGCAGTTCTTC. Translated, it gives CASSLVWTSGRGDNEQFF.

V and J are TRBV7-2 and TRBJ2-4, with 12 bases lining up with TRBD2. V dropped 4 bases and J dropped 8; count of bases not matched to a gene: 3. This CDR3 has 14 amino acids. Germline V gives CDR1 SGHTA, CDR2 FQGNSA. Here the CDR3 DNA reads TGTGCCAGCAGCTCGACTAGCGGGAGTGACATTCAGTACTTC. Encoded protein: CASSSTSGSDIQYF.

The chain employs TRBV27 and TRBJ2-7; the match to TRBD1 covers 9 bases. The CDR3 has 15 amino acids. After removal of 5 bases from V and 1 base from J, the junction contained 6 bases not matched to a gene. Germline V gene lookup returns CDR1 MNHEY and CDR2 SMNVEV (reference sequence). This CDR3 reads CASSPGTGRSYEQYF. The CDR3, as DNA: TGTGCCAGCAGTCCGGGGACAGGGAGGTCCTACGAGCAGTACTTC.

This chain uses TRBV2 with TRBJ2-5, with 7 bases identical to TRBD1. The J segment lost 1 base and the V segment lost 6 bases, leaving 8 bases of the junction unmatched. Germline V gives CDR1 SNHLY, CDR2 FYNNEI. CDR3 length equals 15 residues. CDR3 in amino acids: CASRHRDSTQETQYF. CDR3 DNA: TGTGCCAGCAGACACCGGGACAGTACCCAAGAGACCCAGTACTTC.

The V and J genes are TRBV7-2 and TRBJ2-7; 8 bases align to TRBD2. The CDR3 sequence is 16 residues long. Losses at the gene ends were 5 bases for V and 3 bases for J; bases not matched to a gene: 12. The germline V gene has CDR1 SGHTA and CDR2 FQGNSA. In DNA form, the CDR3 reads TGTGCCAGCAGCGTCCGGGGGGGACTATCAGTCTACGAGCAGTACTTC. Its translation is CASSVRGGLSVYEQYF.

V usage is TRBV7-9 and J usage is TRBJ1-2; D is undetermined. The CDR3 extends over 12 amino acids. Looked up from germline, CDR1 is SEHNR and CDR2 is FQNEAQ (reference sequence). The germline V and J ends were trimmed by 1 base and 9 bases, with 9 bases remaining between them. CDR3 in amino acids: CASSLVEASYTF. Written as DNA, the CDR3 is TGTGCCAGCAGCTTAGTTGAAGCCAGCTACACCTTC.

The rearrangement links TRBV27 to TRBJ1-2; D is unresolved. The CDR3 has 15 amino acids. Trimming cost V 2 bases and J 0 bases, with 10 bases left between them. Germline V gene sequence: CDR1 MNHEY, CDR2 SMNVEV (reference sequence). In DNA, the CDR3 is TGTGCCAGCAGTTTAAGCCGCTTTGCTAACTATGGCTACACCTTC. This gives the protein CASSLSRFANYGYTF.

The V and J genes are TRBV11-2 and TRBJ2-2, with a possible D match to TRBD1 (6 bases). The V gene's germline CDR1 is SGHAT and CDR2 FQNNGV. V was pared by 4 bases and J by 4 bases, with 13 bases between. The CDR3 extends over 15 amino acids. The CDR3 coding sequence is TGTGCCAGCAGCTCGGGACATTCGCCCACCGGGGAGCTGTTTTTT. This sequence encodes CASSSGHSPTGELFF.

The J gene is TRBJ1-2, the V gene TRBV4-1; possible D gene TRBD1, 5 bases. Trimming took 0 bases from V and 4 from J, leaving 9 bases between them. The CDR3 is 14 residues long. The germline V gene encodes CDR1 MGHRA and CDR2 YSYEKL. The CDR3 is CASSQDGDSYGYTF. The CDR3 DNA reads as TGCGCCAGCAGCCAAGATGGGGACTCCTATGGCTACACCTTC.

This clone was observed a handful of times. This chain joins TRBV19 and TRBJ2-2; unclear D gene. The V end was cut by 3 bases, the J end by 4 bases, with 12 bases between. CDR1 LNHDA and CDR2 SQIVND come from the germline V gene (reference sequence). CDR3 size: 15 residues. The CDR3 loop is CASSIPLVSTGELFF. The DNA for the CDR3 is TGTGCCAGTAGTATCCCTCTCGTAAGCACCGGGGAGCTGTTTTTT. The complete variable domain, with remaining parts taken from reference TRBV19 and TRBJ2-2, reads DGGITQSPKYLFRKEGQNVTLSCEQNLNHDAMYWYRQDPGQGLRLIYYSQIVNDFQKGDIAEGYSVSREKKESFPLTVTSAQKNPTAFYLCASSIPLVSTGELFFGEGSRLTVL.

The CDR3 loop is CASSGWSEEHGELFF. CDR3 sequence (DNA): TGTGCCAGCAGTGGGTGGTCAGAGGAGCACGGGGAGCTGTTTTTT. The rearrangement links TRBV2 to TRBJ2-2; D not certain. The CDR3 sequence is 15 residues long. Germline V gene data show CDR1 as SNHLY and CDR2 as FYNNEI. V was pared by 4 bases and J by 7 bases, with 16 bases between.

V is TRBV29-1 and J is TRBJ2-5; D may be TRBD2 (6 bases). V was clipped by 6 bases and J by 4 bases, with 12 bases between them. Germline CDR1 is SQVTM and CDR2 is ANQGSEA. The CDR3 consists of 12 residues. The CDR3 loop reads CSVDPGGETQYF. The CDR3 DNA is TGCAGCGTGGATCCCGGGGGAGAGACCCAGTACTTC.

The chain has TRBV5-1 and TRBJ2-3, with D unclear. V was trimmed by 8 bases and J by 0 bases, leaving 7 bases between them. The CDR3 is 12 amino acids. Germline CDR1 is SGHRS and CDR2 is YFSETQ. The CDR3 loop is CASCGSTDTQYF. The CDR3 bases are TGCGCCAGTTGCGGAAGCACAGATACGCAGTATTTT.

The V call is TRBV15, the J call TRBJ2-5, with D perhaps TRBD1 or TRBD2 (5 bases each). V was cut by 6 bases and J by 4 bases, with 18 bases left in between. Looked up from germline, CDR1 is LNHNV and CDR2 is YYDKDF (reference sequence). CDR3 length equals 15 residues. CDR3 nucleotide sequence: TGTGCCACCAGATCGCTAAAGGGACGTGGAGAGACCCAGTACTTC. Protein product: CATRSLKGRGETQYF.